These 13 T cell receptor beta chains were sequenced from one sample in a study of control samples from healthy donors and cancer patients. Clones were sequenced by immunoSEQ multiplex PCR, and TCRdb holds only the in-frame ones, with some missing. Among about 120,000 clones, more than 85% were seen once, and the ten largest hold around 1.8%. Sequencing was carried out using blood. The receptors come from a young man in good health.

This chain connects TRBV7-3 to TRBJ2-2; 8 bases are shared with TRBD2. With 5 bases clipped from V and 2 bases from J, the junction kept 4 bases outside the gene matches. Germline V gene data show CDR1 as SGHTA and CDR2 as FQGTGA. The CDR3 runs 15 residues. CDR3 in DNA: TGTGCCAGCAGCGCCGGGACTAGAAACACCGGGGAGCTGTTTTTT. Protein product: CASSAGTRNTGELFF.

CDR3 sequence reads: CATSGIRAQNEKLFF. The DNA for the CDR3 is TGTGCCACCAGCGGAATCCGGGCCCAGAATGAAAAACTGTTTTTT. The genes are TRBV15 and TRBJ1-4; D is undetermined. V lost 5 bases, J lost 5 bases, and 15 bases lay in between. Per the germline V gene, CDR1 is LNHNV and CDR2 is YYDKDF (reference sequence). This CDR3 has 15 residues.

The V call is TRBV4-3, the J call TRBJ1-2; D unresolved. V was trimmed by 0 bases and J by 6 bases, leaving 17 bases between them. Per germline, CDR1 LGHNA and CDR2 YSLEER. The CDR3 loop spans 16 amino acids. The CDR3 sequence: CASSQEVRTLVDGYTF. The CDR3 DNA follows: TGCGCCAGCAGCCAAGAAGTTAGGACTCTAGTGGATGGCTACACCTTC.

The genes are TRBV11-3 and TRBJ2-7; 8 nucleotides align to TRBD1. Trimming removed 5 bases from V and 1 base from J; junction bases left unmatched: 7. The CDR3 extends over 15 amino acids. Per germline, CDR1 SGHNT and CDR2 YENEEA. CDR3 coding DNA: TGTGCCAGCAGCGCCGGACAGGGATCGTCCTACGAGCAGTACTTC. Its protein is CASSAGQGSSYEQYF.

This clone was seen once. This sequence joins TRBV6-5 and TRBJ2-7; maybe TRBD1 (6 bases). The CDR3 totals 15 residues. V lost 0 bases, J lost 0 bases, and 9 bases lay in between. Per the germline V gene, CDR1 is MNHEY and CDR2 is SVGAGI. The CDR3 loop reads CASSYSPTGSYEQYF. DNA for the CDR3: TGTGCCAGCAGTTACTCCCCGACAGGCTCCTACGAGCAGTACTTC.

The chain combines TRBV29-1 with TRBJ1-2; D remains ambiguous. The germline V and J ends were trimmed by 3 bases and 1 base, with 21 bases remaining between them. The CDR3 spans 17 residues. Germline V CDR1 and CDR2: SQVTM, ANQGSEA. In DNA, the CDR3 is TGCAGCGTTGACCACAACGGGCAGGCGCCGGGTAACTATGGCTACACCTTC. Translating gives CSVDHNGQAPGNYGYTF.

The CDR3 reads CASSQDPGSDQPQHF. As DNA, the CDR3 is TGCGCCAGCAGCCAAGATCCGGGGTCCGATCAGCCCCAGCATTTT. The chain has TRBV4-3 and TRBJ1-5; no firm D call. CDR1 is LGHNA and CDR2 is YSLEER in the germline V gene. The CDR3 runs 15 residues. Trimming removed 0 bases at V and 5 bases at J, with 11 bases between.

The CDR3 loop is CASIESSPGSSYNSPLHF. The CDR3 nucleotides read TGTGCCAGCATCGAAAGCTCCCCGGGGAGCTCCTATAATTCACCCCTCCACTTT. The chain recombines TRBV28 with TRBJ1-6; no reliable D call. The CDR3 is 18 residues long. V lost 7 bases, J lost 0 bases, and 19 bases lay in between. The germline CDR1 and CDR2 sequences are MDHEN and SYDVKM.

The rearrangement links TRBV10-3 to TRBJ2-5; possibly TRBD1 for D (5 bases). The V gene lost 0 bases and the J gene lost 4 bases, with 15 bases spanning the gap. The CDR3 is 16 amino acids. Germline V lookup: CDR1 ENHRY, CDR2 SYGVKD. CDR3 sequence reads: CAISESPLQGLETQYF. In DNA, the CDR3 is TGTGCCATCAGTGAGTCCCCGCTCCAGGGATTAGAGACCCAGTACTTC.

This rearrangement joins TRBV28 to TRBJ1-5; D is unresolved. The CDR3 has 15 residues. Germline CDR1 and CDR2: MDHEN and SYDVKM. With 5 bases removed from V and 0 bases from J, the gap between germline ends came to 11 bases. CDR3 sequence reads: CASSTDIPSNQPQHF. In DNA form, the CDR3 reads TGTGCCAGCAGTACCGACATACCTAGCAATCAGCCCCAGCATTTT.

The chain couples TRBV5-1 to TRBJ2-7; D gene uncertain. Germline V gives CDR1 SGHRS, CDR2 YFSETQ. V dropped 5 bases and J dropped 1 base, with 10 bases sitting between them. This CDR3 region has 13 residues. The CDR3 is CASSFEISYEQYF. The DNA for the CDR3 is TGCGCCAGCAGTTTCGAGATTTCCTACGAGCAGTACTTC.

The chain employs TRBV3-1 (or the pseudogene TRBV3-2) and TRBJ2-7; the match to TRBD1 covers 7 bases. V was pared by 4 bases and J by 3 bases, with 9 bases of the junction left unmatched. This CDR3 has 15 amino acids. Germline CDR1 LGHDT, CDR2 YNNKEL (reference sequence). The DNA for the CDR3 is TGTGCCAGCAGCCCGCGACCGACAGGGTACTACGAGCAGTACTTC. Amino acids: CASSPRPTGYYEQYF.

The rearrangement joins TRBV30 to TRBJ1-1; D is unresolved. The CDR3 consists of 14 residues. Trimming cost V 1 base and J 4 bases, with 13 bases left between them. The germline V gene has CDR1 GTSNPN and CDR2 SVGIG (reference sequence). The CDR3 DNA is TGTGCCTGGAGTGGACAAAGGGTACGCACTGAAGCTTTCTTT. It specifies CAWSGQRVRTEAFF.